These 7 T cell receptor beta chains came from one sample sequenced in a study of blood T cell repertoires in COVID-19. Libraries were prepared by immunoSEQ multiplex PCR; TCRdb keeps only in-frame clonotypes and omits some of them. The sample has some 330,000 clones; 65% to 90% are singletons. Sequencing was carried out using PBMCs or T cells enriched from blood (not recorded which). Receptors originate from a man under 40 who had recovered from COVID-19.

The CDR3 DNA sequence: TGTGCCATCAGTGAGGGCAGGGAAAGCAATCAGCCCCAGCATTTT. It is translated as CAISEGRESNQPQHF. The rearrangement uses TRBV10-3 and TRBJ1-5; D possibly corresponds to TRBD1 (5 bases). The CDR3 is 15 amino acids. CDR1 ENHRY and CDR2 SYGVKD come from the germline V gene. The ends were cut back, 2 bases at V and 1 base at J, with 9 bases in the middle.

V and J are TRBV27 and TRBJ2-7; D is uncertain. With 4 bases removed from V and 0 bases from J, the gap between germline ends came to 13 bases. The CDR3 loop spans 15 amino acids. Germline CDR1 is MNHEY and CDR2 is SMNVEV (reference sequence). In DNA, the CDR3 is TGTGCCAGCAGTTCAGTCTCCGTCAGCTCCTACGAGCAGTACTTC. This sequence encodes CASSSVSVSSYEQYF.

The genes are TRBV2 and TRBJ2-7; TRBD2 might be the D (6 bases). V shed 6 bases and J shed 3 bases, with 15 bases lying between them. The CDR3 length is 14 residues. Germline V gene lookup returns CDR1 SNHLY and CDR2 FYNNEI. The CDR3 DNA is TGTGCCAGCAGAGATACGGGACTCAGCTACGAGCAGTACTTC. This gives the protein CASRDTGLSYEQYF.

The chain joins TRBV7-9 to TRBJ1-1; D is ambiguous. CDR3 length: 16 amino acids. CDR1 and CDR2 from the germline V gene are SEHNR and FQNEAQ (reference sequence). Deletions cut 2 bases from V and 1 base from J, with 14 bases between. CDR3: CASSLLGVGENTEAFF. The CDR3 DNA reads TGTGCCAGCAGCTTACTCGGGGTCGGGGAGAACACTGAAGCTTTCTTT.

The V gene is TRBV5-6, the J gene TRBJ1-1; 11 nucleotides match TRBD1. The CDR3 sequence is 17 residues long. Germline CDR1 and CDR2: SGHDT and YYEEEE. V dropped 0 bases and J dropped 4; count of bases not matched to a gene: 8. This chain's CDR3 is CASSLVWSGTGGTEAFF. CDR3 nucleotides: TGTGCCAGCAGCTTGGTATGGTCCGGGACAGGGGGCACTGAAGCTTTCTTT.

This clone was counted once. The V gene is TRBV18, the J gene TRBJ1-6; D unresolved. Trimming removed 9 bases from V and 7 bases from J, with 13 bases in between. CDR3 length equals 13 residues. From germline, CDR1 is KGHSH and CDR2 LQKENI. The CDR3 sequence: CASRAGFNSPLHF. CDR3 bases: TGTGCCAGTCGGGCGGGGTTCAATTCACCCCTCCACTTT.

This rearrangement joins TRBV28 to TRBJ1-1; 7 bases are a match to TRBD1. This CDR3 spans 15 amino acids. Germline V gene lookup returns CDR1 MDHEN and CDR2 SYDVKM. V lost 4 bases and J lost 5; bases outside the gene matches: 10. The CDR3 loop is CASSSPGAGGTEAFF. The CDR3, as DNA: TGTGCCAGCAGTTCCCCCGGGGCAGGGGGAACTGAAGCTTTCTTT.